This T cell receptor beta chain was documented in a study of cytomegalovirus exposure and HLA in healthy donors. Study results and caveats: For most subjects, TCR beta sequences were reported to predict HLA-A and HLA-B alleles with accuracy. CMV serostatus was the sole immune exposure data available.

This CDR3 is 13 amino acids long. Trimming took 0 bases from V and 6 from J, leaving 10 bases between them. The germline CDR1 and CDR2 sequences are SGHRS and YFSETQ. For this clone: The antigen remains unidentified.

The study ran its PCR with 60 Vbeta and 13 Jbeta primers. Generated by immunoSEQ multiplex PCR, the TCRdb table keeps only in-frame clones and is missing some. The table records roughly 140,000 clones, 70% to 80% of them present only once. The chain joins TRBV5-1 to TRBJ2-7; D is perhaps TRBD1 (5 bases). This TCR was sampled from a male donor in good health and CMV-seronegative. The specimen sequenced was PBMCs. CDR3 loop: CASSLDPGLEQYF. Here the CDR3 DNA reads TGCGCCAGCAGCTTGGACCCAGGGCTCGAGCAGTACTTC.